This TCR beta chain is from a study of shared clonotypes between healthy human individuals. On the study more broadly: CD4 naive cells filled three plates per donor, CD4 memory three, CD8 naive two and CD8 memory one.

Regarding the study as a whole: Although depth was large, rarefaction showed that sequencing of the sorted subsets was incomplete.

The naive CD8 subset, CD45RO-negative cells positively selected for CCR7, excluded terminally differentiated effector memory CD45RA+ cells. The assay was immunoSEQ multiplex PCR, and TCRdb's table has in-frame clones only and misses some. Among around 2,000,000 clones, about 95% were seen once, and the ten largest hold 1.2%. This clone appeared a single time. Its antigen is still unknown. CDR3 length: 16 amino acids. Germline V lookup: CDR1 SGHKS, CDR2 YYEKEE (reference sequence). V dropped 1 base and J dropped 4 bases, with 17 bases sitting between them. The specimen sequenced was naive CD8+ T cells sorted from blood. The TCR comes from a man younger than 35 in good health. The chain is built from TRBV5-5 and TRBJ2-5, with D possibly being TRBD1 or TRBD2 (5 bases each). The CDR3 spells CASSLIGFGARETQYF. CDR3 bases: TGTGCCAGCAGCTTGATAGGGTTCGGGGCGAGAGAGACCCAGTACTTC.